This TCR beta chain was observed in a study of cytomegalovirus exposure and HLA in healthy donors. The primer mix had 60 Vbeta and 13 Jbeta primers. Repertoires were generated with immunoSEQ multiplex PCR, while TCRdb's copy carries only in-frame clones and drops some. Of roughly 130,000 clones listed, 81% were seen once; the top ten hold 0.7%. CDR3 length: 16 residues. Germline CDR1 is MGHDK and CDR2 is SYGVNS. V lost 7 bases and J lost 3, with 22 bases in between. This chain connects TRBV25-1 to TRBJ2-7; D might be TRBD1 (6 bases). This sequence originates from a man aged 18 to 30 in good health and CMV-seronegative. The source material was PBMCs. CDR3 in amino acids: CASINRARKALYEQYF. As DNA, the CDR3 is TGTGCCAGCATAAACAGGGCGAGAAAAGCCCTCTACGAGCAGTACTTC.